The source of this T cell receptor beta chain is a study of shared clonotypes between healthy human individuals. Roughly 210 ng DNA, approximately 30,000 T cell genomes, went into each sorted-subset replicate PCR. Produced via immunoSEQ multiplex PCR; TCRdb's table is partial and in-frame only. This table holds about 1,900,000 clones, over 85% found once. Positive CCR7 selection of CD45RO-negative cells yielded the naive CD8 cells, and terminally differentiated effector memory CD45RA+ cells were excluded. The sequence was obtained from a man aged 18 to 30 in good health. The sequenced material came from naive CD8+ T cells sorted from blood.

In nucleotides, the CDR3 is TGCGCCAGCAGCCAAGGCGGGATTGGCTACGAGCAGTACTTC. It yields the protein CASSQGGIGYEQYF. This chain links TRBV4-3 with TRBJ2-7; D is perhaps TRBD2 (6 bases). Germline V gene sequence: CDR1 LGHNA, CDR2 YSLEER. V was shortened by 1 base and J by 3 bases, with 10 bases between the two germline ends. CDR3 size: 14 residues.